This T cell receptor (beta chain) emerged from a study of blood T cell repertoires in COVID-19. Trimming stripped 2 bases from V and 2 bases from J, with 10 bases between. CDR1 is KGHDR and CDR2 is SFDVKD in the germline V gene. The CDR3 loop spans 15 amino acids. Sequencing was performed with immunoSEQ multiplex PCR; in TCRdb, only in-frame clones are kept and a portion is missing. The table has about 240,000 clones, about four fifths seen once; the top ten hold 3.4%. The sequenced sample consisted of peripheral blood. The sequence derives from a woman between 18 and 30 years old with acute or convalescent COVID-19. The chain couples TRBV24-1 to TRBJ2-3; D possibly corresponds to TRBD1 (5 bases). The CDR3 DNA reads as TGTGCCACCAGTGATTCCATGGACACCACAGATACGCAGTATTTT. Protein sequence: CATSDSMDTTDTQYF.